This T cell receptor (beta chain) originates from a study of graft-versus-host responses after intestinal transplantation. Sequencing was performed with immunoSEQ multiplex PCR; in TCRdb, only in-frame clones are kept and a portion is missing. The sample lists approximately 86,000 clones, roughly nine tenths occurring once. CDR1 and CDR2 (germline): SEHNR, FQNEAQ (reference sequence). Trimming removed 8 bases from V and 2 bases from J, with 10 bases in between. The CDR3 covers 13 residues. Points on this clone: What it binds is not known.

J is TRBJ1-3 and V is TRBV7-9; D call uncertain. Material: unstimulated CD4+ T cells sorted from spleen or lymph node cells, obtained before intestinal transplant. This TCR was sampled from a human donor who received an intestinal transplant. CDR3 protein: CASGGLPGNTIYF. As DNA, the CDR3 is TGTGCCAGCGGCGGACTTCCTGGAAACACCATATATTTT.